This entry describes one TCR beta chain. The sample belongs to a study of CD8 T cells in Susac syndrome. RNA totalling roughly 0.45 to 1 ug underwent reverse transcription with random hexamers. Across 54 Vbeta and 13 Jbeta, immunoSEQ multiplex PCR amplified TCR beta CDR3. TCRdb itself ran the immunoSEQ multiplex PCR reads through MiXCR, one entry per CDR3 protein. The sample yields 120,000 or so distinct CDR3 sequences, 96% seen once. The clonotype originates from a human donor with Susac syndrome. Material for sequencing was CD4+ T cells from PBMCs.

The CDR3, as DNA: TGTGCCAGCAGCTTCGAGCGGGAGGACTCCTACGAGCAGTACTTC. Its protein product is CASSFEREDSYEQYF. This sequence joins TRBV7-9 and TRBJ2-7; 9 bases align to TRBD2. Unmatched junction bases numbered 3, after V lost 3 bases and J lost 0 bases. The germline V gene encodes CDR1 SEHNR and CDR2 FQNEAQ (reference sequence). The CDR3 has 15 residues.